What follows are 5 T cell receptor beta chains derived from one specimen sequenced in a study of T cell responses to AZD1222 COVID-19 vaccine. Assay used: immunoSEQ multiplex PCR; TCRdb lists only in-frame clones, some missing. Of 70,000 to 85,000 clones listed, 80% to 85% are singletons. The specimen was peripheral blood, collected on day 0 of AZD1222 vaccination. The receptors here all came from an adult in good health.

This clone has more than one count but fewer than ten. This chain uses TRBV19 with TRBJ2-1, with 7 nucleotides matching TRBD2. V was clipped by 6 bases and J by 9 bases; unmatched bases: 11. Looked up from germline, CDR1 is LNHDA and CDR2 is SQIVND (reference sequence). The CDR3 covers 14 residues. The DNA for the CDR3 is TGTGCCAGTAGCGTCGGGGGGTCTTCGGGTGAGCAGTTCTTC. Residues: CASSVGGSSGEQFF.

The chain uses TRBV7-8 and TRBJ2-2; TRBD2 agrees at 7 bases. Losses at the gene ends were 5 bases for V and 3 bases for J; bases not matched to a gene: 6. This CDR3 has 15 residues. Germline assignment: CDR1 SGHVS and CDR2 FQNEAQ. CDR3 in DNA: TGTGCCAGCAGCCAACGAGCGGGGTACACCGGGGAGCTGTTTTTT. Its protein product is CASSQRAGYTGELFF. Filled out from reference TRBV7-8 and TRBJ2-2, the complete variable domain reads GAGVSQSPRYKVAKRGQDVALRCDPISGHVSLFWYQQALGQGPEFLTYFQNEAQLDKSGLPSDRFFAERPEGSVSTLKIQRTQQEDSAVYLCASSQRAGYTGELFFGEGSRLTVL.

The genes are TRBV10-3 and TRBJ1-1; 7 bases are shared with TRBD1. Germline V gene lookup returns CDR1 ENHRY and CDR2 SYGVKD. The V segment lost 8 bases and the J segment 5 bases; nucleotides outside the gene matches: 11. The CDR3 runs to 14 residues. CDR3 sequence reads: CAIAPHPQGTEAFF. CDR3 DNA: TGTGCCATCGCCCCTCATCCACAGGGGACTGAAGCTTTCTTT.

The CDR3 region has the DNA TGTGCCAGCAGCGTAACATCAAGCCACTACGAGCAGTACTTC. Its translation: CASSVTSSHYEQYF. This chain links TRBV9 with TRBJ2-7; D unresolved. Looked up from germline, CDR1 is SGDLS and CDR2 is YYNGEE. The length of the CDR3 is 14 residues. Trimming left V 1 base short and J 3 bases short, with 11 bases between.

This chain uses TRBV27 with TRBJ1-2, with D perhaps TRBD1 (5 bases). V dropped 8 bases and J dropped 2 bases, with 9 bases sitting between them. CDR1 is MNHEY and CDR2 is SMNVEV in the germline V gene (reference sequence). The CDR3 runs 12 residues. CDR3 bases: TGTGCCAGCGGCCGACAGAACTATGGCTACACCTTC. Translation: CASGRQNYGYTF.